The sequence of this TCR beta chain was determined in a study of T cell responses to AZD1222 COVID-19 vaccine. On this clone: Its antigen is currently unknown.

General study points: Dominant at 160-218 and 743-854, vaccine-associated CD4 TCRs also spanned spike.

Using immunoSEQ multiplex PCR, the repertoire was profiled, and TCRdb retains in-frame clones only, with some absent. The data show 150,000 to 160,000 clones, 90% seen once. This CDR3 has 13 amino acids. CDR1 is SNHLY, CDR2 FYNNEI, per germline. Trimming removed 4 bases from V and 2 bases from J, with 8 bases in between. V gene TRBV2 combines with J gene TRBJ1-1; D remains unclear. Sequencing used peripheral blood, obtained on day 0 of AZD1222 vaccination. This sequence originates from an adult in good health. CDR3 loop: CASSGAVNTEAFF. For the CDR3, the DNA is TGTGCCAGCAGTGGGGCAGTAAACACTGAAGCTTTCTTT.